This entry concerns a single TCR beta chain. This specimen comes from a study of cytomegalovirus exposure and HLA in healthy donors. Germline V lookup: CDR1 SGHVS, CDR2 FQNEAQ. The CDR3 sequence is 13 residues long. V was shortened by 5 bases and J by 5 bases, with 12 bases between the two germline ends. The PCR contained 60 Vbeta and 13 Jbeta primers. Clones were read by immunoSEQ multiplex PCR, and TCRdb kept only the in-frame ones, dropping some. The sample carries some 170,000 clones, over 75% recorded once. The clonotype was recovered from a man in his forties or fifties in good health and CMV-seropositive. The specimen was PBMCs. The chain uses TRBV7-8 and TRBJ1-1, with a possible D match to TRBD1 (6 bases). The CDR3 here is CASSGGAGTEAFF. The DNA of the CDR3 is TGTGCCAGCAGCGGGGGGGCGGGTACTGAAGCTTTCTTT.